These 21 T cell receptor beta chains were all obtained from the same sample, sequenced in a study of T cell repertoires in cytomegalovirus infection. TCRdb analysed the reads with MiXCR anew, one entry per CDR3 protein. The repertoire includes a few hundred thousand distinct CDR3 sequences, 30% to 40% of them detected once, and 15% to 20% sits in the top ten. Their antigens remain unidentified. This specimen consisted of cultured PBMCs, obtained from culture after CMV antigen stimulation. The receptors shown here come from a human donor in good health (CMV status not recorded). Some clones in this sample may be carry-over from other donors' samples.

The gene calls are TRBV11-2 and TRBJ2-1, with no clear D. The germline V gene encodes CDR1 SGHAT and CDR2 FQNNGV. V lost 1 base, J lost 5 bases, and 6 bases lay in between. The CDR3 has 13 amino acids. The CDR3 region has the DNA TGTGCCAGCAGCTTAGCCGCAAACAATGAGCAGTTCTTC. Amino acid sequence: CASSLAANNEQFF.

The chain joins TRBV10-3 to TRBJ2-5; 8 nucleotides line up with TRBD1. Per germline, CDR1 ENHRY and CDR2 SYGVKD. There are 17 residues in the CDR3. The V segment lost 8 bases and the J segment 2 bases; nucleotides outside the gene matches: 16. DNA for the CDR3: TGTGCCATCGGAGAGCAGGGGGCCGGGGTCGGACAAGAGACCCAGTACTTC. This gives the protein CAIGEQGAGVGQETQYF.

This clonotype came up a few times. This sequence joins TRBV28 and TRBJ1-5; the D is unclear. Germline-derived CDR1 and CDR2 are MDHEN and SYDVKM. The CDR3 contains 15 residues. Trimming took 5 bases from V and 4 from J, leaving 15 bases between them. The CDR3 DNA is TGTGCCAGCAGTACTCGCGTAGGAGTAAATCAGCCCCAGCATTTT. It specifies CASSTRVGVNQPQHF. The full variable domain, with the rest looked up from reference TRBV28 and TRBJ1-5, is DVKVTQSSRYLVKRTGEKVFLECVQDMDHENMFWYRQDPGLGLRLIYFSYDVKMKEKGDIPEGYSVSREKKERFSLILESASTNQTSMYLCASSTRVGVNQPQHFGDGTRLSIL.

At least ten counts were recorded for this clonotype. This chain joins TRBV7-2 and TRBJ2-7; D may correspond to TRBD1 or TRBD2 (5 bases each). CDR1 SGHTA and CDR2 FQGNSA come from the germline V gene. Trimming shortened V by 6 bases and J by 3 bases, and 18 bases separated the two germline ends. The CDR3 loop spans 15 amino acids. The CDR3 is CASRRSGTGRYEQYV. CDR3 DNA: TGTGCCAGCAGACGGTCCGGGACGGGACGCTACGAGCAGTACGTC.

J is TRBJ1-5 and V is TRBV20-1; no definite D call. This CDR3 is built from 13 residues. V was pared by 5 bases and J by 3 bases, with 11 bases between. In germline, CDR1 is DFQATT, CDR2 SNEGSKA (reference sequence). CDR3 loop: CSAATEINQPQHF. The CDR3 DNA sequence: TGCAGTGCTGCCACAGAAATCAATCAGCCCCAGCATTTT.

This clonotype was seen more than once but under ten times. The chain is built from TRBV7-9 and TRBJ2-5; TRBD2 matches at 11 bases. V lost 4 bases and J lost 3; bases outside the gene matches: 4. The CDR3 is 15 amino acids. In germline, CDR1 is SEHNR, CDR2 FQNEAQ (reference sequence). The CDR3 region is CASSSSGRNKETQYF. The CDR3 bases are TGTGCCAGCAGCTCTAGCGGGAGGAATAAAGAGACCCAGTACTTC.

This clonotype was seen many times. The chain carries TRBV7-9 and TRBJ1-5, with D tentatively TRBD1 (5 bases). The V and J ends lost 5 bases and 9 bases respectively, with 23 bases between them. The CDR3 length is 16 residues. Looked up from germline, CDR1 is SEHNR and CDR2 is FQNEAQ (reference sequence). CDR3 nucleotide sequence: TGTGCCAGCAGCAACAACCGGGCACCGCCGGGGGTGCCCCAGCATTTT. It encodes CASSNNRAPPGVPQHF.

This chain uses TRBV4-1 with TRBJ2-7, with 8 bases lining up with TRBD1. The CDR3 runs 16 residues. From germline, CDR1 is MGHRA and CDR2 YSYEKL. With 2 bases clipped from V and 10 bases from J, the junction kept 16 bases outside the gene matches. Here the CDR3 reads CASSQYPSGTGGVQYF. CDR3 DNA sequence: TGCGCCAGCAGCCAATATCCCTCCGGGACAGGCGGCGTACAGTACTTC.

V usage is TRBV20-1 and J usage is TRBJ2-1; TRBD2 aligns across 13 bases. Germline CDR1 reads DFQATT; CDR2 reads SNEGSKA (reference sequence). The V and J ends lost 3 bases and 0 bases, in that order; junction bases with no gene match: 8. The CDR3 has 18 residues. The CDR3 DNA follows: TGCAGTGCTAGGGAGGGACTAGCGGGACTTCGCTCCTACAATGAGCAGTTCTTC. Translation gives CSAREGLAGLRSYNEQFF.

The chain recombines TRBV28 with TRBJ2-1; TRBD2 aligns across 8 bases. The CDR3 spans 15 residues. J lost 4 bases, V lost 6 bases, and 8 bases had no gene match. The germline gives CDR1 MDHEN, CDR2 SYDVKM. The CDR3: CASRKSGSRYNEQFF. Written as DNA, the CDR3 is TGTGCCAGCAGAAAAAGCGGGAGTAGGTACAATGAGCAGTTCTTC.

This clonotype turned up a few times. The V call is TRBV27, the J call TRBJ2-7; TRBD1 agrees at 8 bases. CDR1 is MNHEY, CDR2 SMNVEV, per germline (reference sequence). V was clipped by 2 bases and J by 0 bases; unmatched bases: 3. This CDR3 region has 15 residues. In DNA, the CDR3 is TGTGCCAGCAGTTTAGGACAGGGAGTCTCCTACGAGCAGTACTTC. Its protein product is CASSLGQGVSYEQYF.

This clonotype showed up just a few times. This chain joins TRBV12-5 and TRBJ2-1; TRBD2 agrees at 14 bases. This CDR3 has 16 amino acids. With 5 bases clipped from V and 11 bases from J, the junction kept 11 bases outside the gene matches. Per the germline V gene, CDR1 is LGHNT and CDR2 is FRNRAP. The CDR3 DNA follows: TGTGCTAGTGGTCCCGAGACTAGCGGGAGGGCCTGGAAGCAGTTCTTC. Amino acid sequence: CASGPETSGRAWKQFF.

This clonotype was observed a few times. This sequence joins TRBV6-2 or TRBV6-3 and TRBJ2-5, with 9 bases that match TRBD2. V dropped 3 bases and J dropped 5; count of bases not matched to a gene: 16. The CDR3 is made up of 18 amino acids. CDR1 MNHEY and CDR2 SVGEGT come from the germline V gene. In DNA, the CDR3 is TGTGCCAGCAGTTATAATCTGGAGATAGCGGGAGTTCTGGAGACCCAGTACTTC. This translates into CASSYNLEIAGVLETQYF.

The chain carries TRBV5-6 and TRBJ2-7, with 13 bases matching TRBD2. The V and J ends lost 5 bases and 5 bases, in that order; junction bases with no gene match: 7. The CDR3 length is 15 residues. The germline CDR1 and CDR2 sequences are SGHDT and YYEEEE. The CDR3 reads CASSSTSGRHHEQYF. The CDR3 nucleotides are TGTGCCAGCAGTTCGACTAGCGGGAGGCACCACGAGCAGTACTTC.

This clonotype was picked up a small number of times. The chain is built from TRBV27 and TRBJ2-1; D unclear. Trimming took 7 bases from V and 2 from J, leaving 12 bases between them. This CDR3 region has 14 residues. Germline assignment: CDR1 MNHEY and CDR2 SMNVEV (reference sequence). The CDR3 bases are TGTGCCAGCAAATCGAGTCTAACCTACAATGAGCAGTTCTTC. Translation: CASKSSLTYNEQFF.

The table lists this clonotype with a few counts. This chain links TRBV12-3 or TRBV12-4 with TRBJ1-4; D is undetermined. The CDR3 has 14 amino acids. The V and J ends lost 7 bases and 2 bases respectively, with 11 bases between them. The CDR3 sequence: CASTRRSTNEKLFF. In DNA, the CDR3 is TGTGCCAGCACAAGAAGGAGTACTAATGAAAAACTGTTTTTT.

This clonotype has only a few counts. The chain employs TRBV6-5 and TRBJ2-3; 12 bases are shared with TRBD2. The CDR3 contains 17 residues. Germline CDR1 reads MNHEY; CDR2 reads SVGAGI. After removal of 0 bases from V and 5 bases from J, the junction contained 6 bases not matched to a gene. CDR3 sequence reads: CASSYSPSGRVGDTQYF. CDR3 DNA: TGTGCCAGCAGTTACTCGCCTAGCGGGAGGGTGGGAGATACGCAGTATTTT.

The chain recombines TRBV6-5 with TRBJ1-2; D possibly corresponds to TRBD1 (6 bases). The V end was cut by 7 bases, the J end by 4 bases, with 19 bases between. Germline-derived CDR1 and CDR2 are MNHEY and SVGAGI. The CDR3 sequence is 15 residues long. The CDR3 sequence is CASKSTGRGFYGYTF. DNA for the CDR3: TGTGCCAGCAAAAGCACAGGGAGGGGCTTCTATGGCTACACCTTC.

This clonotype was observed once. J is TRBJ2-2 and V is TRBV6-2 or TRBV6-3; D may be TRBD2 (7 bases). Trimming stripped 2 bases from V and 8 bases from J, with 12 bases between. This CDR3 comprises 14 residues. In germline, CDR1 is MNHEY, CDR2 SVGEGT. CDR3: CASSYEGGAGELFF. In nucleotides, the CDR3 is TGTGCCAGCAGTTACGAGGGGGGGGCTGGGGAGCTGTTTTTT.

This clonotype came up many times. J is TRBJ2-3 and V is TRBV7-6; 10 nucleotides align to TRBD2. V was pared by 5 bases and J by 0 bases, with 5 bases of the junction left unmatched. This CDR3 has 16 residues. The germline V gene encodes CDR1 SGHVS and CDR2 FNYEAQ. The CDR3 region is CASSPGLAASTDTQYF. The CDR3 bases are TGTGCCAGCAGCCCCGGACTAGCGGCTAGCACAGATACGCAGTATTTT.

J is TRBJ2-1 and V is TRBV2; possibly TRBD2 for D (6 bases). Germline V CDR1 and CDR2: SNHLY, FYNNEI. The CDR3 sequence is 15 residues long. The ends were cut back, 3 bases at V and 0 bases at J, with 9 bases in the middle. CDR3 nucleotide sequence: TGTGCCAGCAGTGATCGGGACTCCTCCTACAATGAGCAGTTCTTC. Its translation: CASSDRDSSYNEQFF.